The rows below give T cell receptor beta chains drawn from one sample of a study of type 1 regulatory T cells. TCRdb re-called the reads through MiXCR, storing one row per CDR3 protein. The table has 80,000 to 100,000 distinct CDR3 sequences, roughly 30% seen once. Sequencing was performed on CD4+ T cells, either the whole sample or a sorted fraction (not recorded which). The receptors stem from a human donor in good health. Each CDR3 is given with its conserved first and last residue. The D gene is left open where the match is weak. Some rows mark clone size as missing; the rest say once, few, many or name a class of expanded clone.

abundance: NA
v_gene: TRBV5-1
j_gene: TRBJ2-7
d_gene: NA
CDR3aa: CASSPNRVTYEQYF
CDR3nt: TGCGCCAGCAGCCCGAACAGGGTTACCTACGAGCAGTACTTC

abundance: NA
v_gene: TRBV20-1
j_gene: TRBJ2-7
d_gene: TRBD1
CDR3aa: CSADPGTGSREQYF
CDR3nt: TGCAGTGCTGACCCCGGGACAGGGTCTAGGGAGCAGTACTTC

abundance: few
v_gene: TRBV7-9
j_gene: TRBJ1-2
d_gene: NA
CDR3aa: CASSLSGGGNYGYTF
CDR3nt: TGTGCCAGCAGCTTGTCCGGTGGAGGTAACTATGGCTACACCTTC

abundance: few
v_gene: TRBV29-1
j_gene: TRBJ2-1
d_gene: TRBD2
CDR3aa: CSVERSSGRSNEQFF
CDR3nt: TGCAGCGTTGAAAGGTCTAGCGGGAGGTCCAATGAGCAGTTCTTC

abundance: few
v_gene: TRBV3-1
j_gene: TRBJ2-1
d_gene: NA
CDR3aa: CASSHTEMNEQFF
CDR3nt: TGTGCCAGCAGCCATACCGAGATGAATGAGCAGTTCTTC

abundance: medium-sized
v_gene: TRBV7-2
j_gene: TRBJ2-3
d_gene: TRBD2
CDR3aa: CASSLLAGGSTDTQYF
CDR3nt: TGTGCCAGCAGCCTCCTAGCGGGAGGGAGCACAGATACGCAGTATTTT

abundance: NA
v_gene: TRBV7-2
j_gene: TRBJ2-1
d_gene: NA
CDR3aa: CASSIGRVAGNEQFF
CDR3nt: TGTGCCAGCAGCATCGGGAGAGTGGCTGGGAATGAGCAGTTCTTC

abundance: few
v_gene: TRBV18
j_gene: TRBJ2-7
d_gene: TRBD1
CDR3aa: CASSHRNGQVSVYEQYF
CDR3nt: TGTGCCAGCTCACACCGGAATGGACAGGTGAGCGTGTACGAGCAGTACTTC

abundance: NA
v_gene: TRBV7-2
j_gene: TRBJ2-7
d_gene: NA
CDR3aa: CASSLARLTYEQYF
CDR3nt: TGTGCCAGCAGCTTAGCTCGACTCACCTACGAGCAGTACTTC

abundance: few
v_gene: TRBV7-2
j_gene: TRBJ1-5
d_gene: NA
CDR3aa: CASSPDGSNQPQHF
CDR3nt: TGTGCCAGCAGCCCGGACGGGAGCAATCAGCCCCAGCATTTT

abundance: NA
v_gene: TRBV3-1
j_gene: TRBJ1-2
d_gene: NA
CDR3aa: CASSQGEQASGYTF
CDR3nt: TGTGCCAGCAGCCAAGGGGAGCAGGCTTCTGGCTACACCTTC

abundance: NA
v_gene: TRBV7-9
j_gene: TRBJ2-1
d_gene: TRBD2
CDR3aa: CASSLGLALSLQFF
CDR3nt: TGTGCCAGCAGCTTAGGACTAGCACTCTCCCTTCAGTTCTTC

abundance: NA
v_gene: TRBV20-1
j_gene: TRBJ2-7
d_gene: NA
CDR3aa: CSASGDHYEQYF
CDR3nt: TGCAGTGCTAGCGGGGACCACTACGAGCAGTACTTC

abundance: NA
v_gene: TRBV7-2
j_gene: TRBJ1-5
d_gene: NA
CDR3aa: CASSLTGSQHF
CDR3nt: TGTGCCAGCAGCTTAACAGGCTCCCAGCATTTT

abundance: few
v_gene: TRBV15
j_gene: TRBJ2-7
d_gene: TRBD1
CDR3aa: CATSRGYLRDRGYEQYF
CDR3nt: TGTGCCACCAGCAGAGGGTACCTCCGGGACAGGGGTTACGAGCAGTACTTC

abundance: NA
v_gene: TRBV5-5
j_gene: TRBJ2-7
d_gene: TRBD1
CDR3aa: CASSLVGRDRGHEQYF
CDR3nt: TGTGCCAGCAGCCTGGTGGGCCGAGACAGGGGTCACGAGCAGTACTTC

abundance: many
v_gene: TRBV9
j_gene: TRBJ2-3
d_gene: TRBD2
CDR3aa: CASSAAGGSSYTQYF
CDR3nt: TGTGCCAGCAGCGCCGCCGGCGGGAGTTCGTATACGCAGTATTTT

abundance: NA
v_gene: TRBV6-6
j_gene: TRBJ1-2
d_gene: NA
CDR3aa: CASRTTDSASYDYTF
CDR3nt: TGTGCCAGCAGAACCACTGACAGCGCGTCCTATGACTACACCTTC

abundance: few
v_gene: TRBV5-1
j_gene: TRBJ1-5
d_gene: NA
CDR3aa: CASSLDSFSNQPQHF
CDR3nt: TGCGCCAGCAGCTTGGACAGTTTTAGCAATCAGCCCCAGCATTTT

abundance: NA
v_gene: TRBV3-1
j_gene: TRBJ2-7
d_gene: NA
CDR3aa: CASSQVVTSHEQYF
CDR3nt: TGTGCCAGCAGCCAAGTCGTTACGTCCCACGAGCAGTACTTC

abundance: few
v_gene: TRBV5-1
j_gene: TRBJ2-7
d_gene: NA
CDR3aa: CASRFTGSYEQYF
CDR3nt: TGCGCCAGCAGGTTCACGGGCTCCTACGAGCAGTACTTC

abundance: few
v_gene: TRBV3-1
j_gene: TRBJ2-7
d_gene: TRBD2
CDR3aa: CASSQGTSGLEQYF
CDR3nt: TGTGCCAGCAGCCAAGGGACTAGCGGGCTCGAGCAGTACTTC